The present entry profiles one T cell receptor beta chain with its context. Its target is not known. As every portion of the isolated RNA was reverse transcribed, the sequencing read expressed TCRB transcripts. Sequencing used immunoSEQ multiplex PCR; TCRdb keeps in-frame clones, though not all of them. The sample includes about 260,000 clones, around 22% seen only once; the top ten take approximately 0.011%. This record belongs to a study of beta chain features in type 1 diabetes. CDR1 SGHVS and CDR2 FNYEAQ come from the germline V gene. Trimming stripped 1 base from V and 3 bases from J, with 13 bases between. The length of the CDR3 is 15 residues. Whole-study results and caveats: TCRB CDR3s were moderately but significantly shorter in Type 1 diabetes patients in all four CD4+ subsets.

The genes are TRBV7-6 and TRBJ2-7; the D gene is possibly TRBD2 (6 bases). Sequenced sample: naive CD4+ T cells from blood. This clonotype was obtained from a woman aged 25 to 39 with type 1 diabetes. The DNA for the CDR3 is TGTGCCAGCAGCTTAGTGGGGGGAGAGAGCTACGAGCAGTACTTC. This gives the protein CASSLVGGESYEQYF.